This passage covers 16 T cell receptor beta chains from one sample sequenced in a study of shared clonotypes between healthy human individuals. Data came from immunoSEQ multiplex PCR; TCRdb stores just in-frame clones and leaves some out. This table has fewer than 500,000 clones, over 60% appearing once. Sample: PBMCs. Receptor source: a woman in her thirties or forties in good health. Some clones in this sample may be carry-over from other donors' samples.

This sequence joins TRBV2 and TRBJ2-3; a weak D match, TRBD2 (6 bases). CDR1 and CDR2 (germline): SNHLY, FYNNEI. V was clipped by 7 bases and J by 2 bases, with 16 bases between them. CDR3 size: 15 residues. The CDR3 sequence: CASKGGTRVTDTQYF. As DNA, the CDR3 is TGTGCCAGCAAGGGTGGGACTCGAGTCACAGATACGCAGTATTTT.

The genes are TRBV5-4 and TRBJ2-1, with 8 bases aligning to TRBD2. Germline assignment: CDR1 SGHNT and CDR2 YYREEE (reference sequence). V lost 2 bases, J lost 7 bases, and 8 bases stayed unmatched. The CDR3 consists of 15 residues. The CDR3 here is CASSFLTSDSNEQFF. DNA of the CDR3: TGTGCCAGCAGCTTCTTGACTAGCGACTCTAATGAGCAGTTCTTC.

The chain combines TRBV6-1 with TRBJ2-5, with D maybe TRBD2 (7 bases). V was trimmed by 1 base and J by 4 bases, leaving 16 bases between them. Germline values: CDR1 MNHNS, CDR2 SASEGT. The CDR3 has 16 residues. The CDR3 DNA is TGTGCCAGCAGTGAAGGTACTGGCGGGGGCGTAGAGACCCAGTACTTC. Translation: CASSEGTGGGVETQYF.

The J gene is TRBJ2-1, the V gene TRBV7-9; 7 bases align to TRBD2. The CDR3 totals 16 residues. V dropped 5 bases and J dropped 2; count of bases not matched to a gene: 9. Germline V gene lookup returns CDR1 SEHNR and CDR2 FQNEAQ (reference sequence). CDR3 DNA sequence: TGTGCCAGCAGCACTAGGGCTAGCGGAACCTACAATGAGCAGTTCTTC. It translates to CASSTRASGTYNEQFF.

The chain has TRBV18 and TRBJ1-1; unclear D gene. The CDR3 has 13 residues. Per the germline V gene, CDR1 is KGHSH and CDR2 is LQKENI. The V and J ends lost 2 bases and 6 bases respectively, with 10 bases between them. DNA for the CDR3: TGTGCCAGCTCACCAAGGGAGAAGGCTGAAGCTTTCTTT. It encodes CASSPREKAEAFF. Combining the CDR3 with reference TRBV18 and TRBJ1-1 gives the whole variable domain NAGVMQNPRHLVRRRGQEARLRCSPMKGHSHVYWYRQLPEEGLKFMVYLQKENIIDESGMPKERFSAEFPKEGPSILRIQQVVRGDSAAYFCASSPREKAEAFFGQGTRLTVV.

The rearrangement uses TRBV29-1 and TRBJ2-1, with D unclear. This CDR3 is built from 12 residues. Germline V lookup: CDR1 SQVTM, CDR2 ANQGSEA. V dropped 0 bases and J dropped 9 bases, with 9 bases sitting between them. As DNA, the CDR3 is TGCAGCGTTGAAGAGGTTGTTAGTGAGCAGTTCTTC. Protein sequence: CSVEEVVSEQFF.

The V and J genes are TRBV11-2 and TRBJ2-3; 13 bases agree with TRBD2. This CDR3 comprises 17 residues. With 1 base clipped from V and 4 bases from J, the junction kept 5 bases outside the gene matches. The germline gives CDR1 SGHAT, CDR2 FQNNGV. The DNA of the CDR3 is TGTGCCAGCAGCTTAGTGCCCACTAGCGGGAGGGCAGATACGCAGTATTTT. As protein: CASSLVPTSGRADTQYF.

This chain connects TRBV7-3 to TRBJ2-1, with 11 bases lining up with TRBD2. With 3 bases clipped from V and 5 bases from J, the junction kept 3 bases outside the gene matches. Germline CDR1 SGHTA, CDR2 FQGTGA. The CDR3 runs 15 residues. The DNA for the CDR3 is TGTGCCAGCAGCTTCATAGCGGGGGGGAACAATGAGCAGTTCTTC. Its protein product is CASSFIAGGNNEQFF.

The chain joins TRBV19 to TRBJ2-1, with 10 bases that match TRBD2. The CDR3 is 17 residues long. The V gene end was trimmed by 5 bases and the J gene end by 4 bases; junction bases not matched to a gene: 11. The V gene's germline CDR1 is LNHDA and CDR2 SQIVND (reference sequence). The CDR3 DNA follows: TGTGCCAGTAGTTCACTAGCGGGATCCGTTCTTTACAATGAGCAGTTCTTC. It specifies CASSSLAGSVLYNEQFF.

This chain joins TRBV5-4 and TRBJ2-5; maybe TRBD2 (6 bases). Germline V gives CDR1 SGHNT, CDR2 YYREEE (reference sequence). CDR3 length: 14 amino acids. Deletions cut 3 bases from V and 7 bases from J, with 16 bases between. The CDR3 protein is CASSSAGTEGTQYF. CDR3 nucleotide sequence: TGTGCCAGCAGCTCGGCCGGGACTGAAGGGACCCAGTACTTC.

The chain uses TRBV11-2 and TRBJ2-2; no reliable D call. CDR1 SGHAT and CDR2 FQNNGV come from the germline V gene. V dropped 6 bases and J dropped 6 bases, with 14 bases sitting between them. The CDR3 consists of 14 residues. DNA of the CDR3: TGTGCCAGCAGAACATGGAGTTGGGCCGGGGAGCTGTTTTTT. This sequence encodes CASRTWSWAGELFF.

The genes are TRBV7-9 and TRBJ2-7, with TRBD2 matching 15 bases. The germline V gene has CDR1 SEHNR and CDR2 FQNEAQ (reference sequence). This CDR3 is 16 amino acids long. Losses at the gene ends were 4 bases for V and 4 bases for J; bases not matched to a gene: 5. Written as DNA, the CDR3 is TGTGCCAGCAGCTCCGGACTAGCGGGAGGGCCTTACGAGCAGTACTTC. Protein product: CASSSGLAGGPYEQYF.

This chain links TRBV6-1 with TRBJ2-1; D perhaps matches TRBD2 (5 bases). In germline, CDR1 is MNHNS, CDR2 SASEGT. The CDR3 runs to 16 residues. V dropped 0 bases and J dropped 0 bases, with 9 bases sitting between them. The CDR3 sequence: CASSEALEGSYNEQFF. The CDR3 DNA reads as TGTGCCAGCAGTGAAGCACTAGAAGGCTCCTACAATGAGCAGTTCTTC.

V gene TRBV27 combines with J gene TRBJ2-5, with D perhaps being TRBD1 or TRBD2 (5 bases each). The J call may be faulty, since TRBJ2-7 better matches the DNA end. CDR3 length: 15 amino acids. CDR1 MNHEY and CDR2 SMNVEV come from the germline V gene (reference sequence). The CDR3 loop is CASSLVPGIGGEQYF. The DNA of the CDR3 is TGTGCCAGCAGTTTAGTCCCAGGGATTGGAGGCGAGCAGTACTTC.

This clone was picked up many times. J is TRBJ1-4 and V is TRBV2, with D unresolved. Between the trimmed V and J ends, which lost 4 bases and 6 bases, there was a span of 6 bases. The germline V gene has CDR1 SNHLY and CDR2 FYNNEI. This CDR3 contains 12 residues. The DNA for the CDR3 is TGTGCCAGCAGTGGGCAGCATGAAAAACTGTTTTTT. This translates into CASSGQHEKLFF.

V usage is TRBV7-9 and J usage is TRBJ2-7; a weak D match, TRBD1 (5 bases). Trimming stripped 0 bases from V and 7 bases from J, with 13 bases between. The CDR3 totals 14 residues. Germline CDR1 and CDR2: SEHNR and FQNEAQ (reference sequence). The CDR3 sequence is CASSLALQAGEQYF. CDR3 DNA: TGTGCCAGCAGCTTAGCGTTACAGGCTGGTGAGCAGTACTTC.